These 18 T cell receptor beta chains originate from one sample sequenced in a study of a mutant IDH1 vaccine in newly diagnosed glioma. Assay used: immunoSEQ multiplex PCR; TCRdb lists only in-frame clones, some missing. The sample has tens of thousands of clones, 74% seen once. Antigens of these TCRs are unknown. Documented time point: week 35, safety follow-up. In the vaccine, a single dose held 300 ug of the mutant IDH1 20-mer peptide, along with topical imiquimod. The source material was PBMCs, sampled from a glioma patient whose treatment included an IDH1 peptide vaccine. The receptors derive from a man in his forties or fifties with glioma.

This clone was observed a single time. The genes are TRBV18 and TRBJ2-2; 9 bases are a match to TRBD1. The CDR3 contains 16 residues. The germline V gene has CDR1 KGHSH and CDR2 LQKENI. V was clipped by 3 bases and J by 3 bases; unmatched bases: 5. In nucleotides, the CDR3 is TGTGCCAGCTCACCTACAGGGGGCGCCGACACCGGGGAGCTGTTTTTT. This codes for CASSPTGGADTGELFF.

The chain combines TRBV27 with TRBJ2-1; a weak D match, TRBD1 (5 bases). Germline-derived CDR1 and CDR2 are MNHEY and SMNVEV (reference sequence). The CDR3 contains 14 residues. V was pared by 2 bases and J by 5 bases, with 10 bases between. The CDR3 bases are TGTGCCAGCAGTTTACTGTCCAGGGACAATGAGCAGTTCTTC. The encoded protein is CASSLLSRDNEQFF.

This clone was seen only a few times. The rearrangement uses TRBV7-8 and TRBJ1-2; 7 positions agree with TRBD1. The CDR3 runs to 14 residues. Trimming cost V 0 bases and J 2 bases; bases outside gene matches: 0. The V gene's germline CDR1 is SGHVS and CDR2 FQNEAQ. CDR3 amino acids: CASSLAGGNYGYTF. CDR3 DNA sequence: TGTGCCAGCAGCTTAGCAGGGGGCAACTATGGCTACACCTTC.

This clone has only a few counts. This rearrangement joins TRBV2 to TRBJ2-2; weak D call: TRBD1 (5 bases). V lost 2 bases and J 5 bases, leaving 12 bases between the germline ends. The germline V gene encodes CDR1 SNHLY and CDR2 FYNNEI. CDR3 length: 15 residues. CDR3 nucleotides: TGTGCCAGCAGTGAAAGGGCGTCAGGGACCGGGGAGCTGTTTTTT. The encoded protein is CASSERASGTGELFF.

This clone was seen only a few times. The J gene is TRBJ1-2, the V gene TRBV7-2; D not certain. The CDR3 consists of 13 residues. In germline, CDR1 is SGHTA, CDR2 FQGNSA. V was cut by 5 bases and J by 5 bases, with 12 bases left in between. The CDR3 DNA reads TGTGCCAGCAGCGTCGGGTCTCATTATGGCTACACCTTC. Translating gives CASSVGSHYGYTF.

This chain links TRBV5-1 with TRBJ1-2; D not certain. The germline CDR1 and CDR2 sequences are SGHRS and YFSETQ. Trimming took off 2 bases at V and 2 bases at J, with 7 bases between the two ends. This CDR3 contains 13 residues. CDR3 residues: CASSFSQNYGYTF. As DNA, the CDR3 is TGCGCCAGCAGCTTTTCCCAGAACTATGGCTACACCTTC.

About this clone: The same CDR3 can be traced to other DNA sequences in this sample. The CDR3 DNA reads TGCGCCAGCAGCGAAACTGGAAACACCATATATTTT. Its protein product is CASSETGNTIYF. V and J are TRBV5-1 and TRBJ1-3; D unclear. Looked up from germline, CDR1 is SGHRS and CDR2 is YFSETQ. V was trimmed by 4 bases and J by 2 bases, leaving 4 bases between them. The CDR3 loop spans 12 amino acids.

This chain joins TRBV5-4 and TRBJ2-5, with a possible D match to TRBD2 (6 bases). CDR1 and CDR2 from the germline V gene are SGHNT and YYREEE (reference sequence). There are 14 residues in the CDR3. The V gene lost 3 bases and the J gene lost 1 base, with 10 bases spanning the gap. The CDR3 DNA reads as TGTGCCAGCAGCTCCCGGGGGAGCCAAGAGACCCAGTACTTC. This gives the protein CASSSRGSQETQYF.

The V call is TRBV18, the J call TRBJ2-7, with D perhaps assigned TRBD1 or TRBD2 (6 bases each). This CDR3 is 12 amino acids long. The germline V gene has CDR1 KGHSH and CDR2 LQKENI. V gave up 6 bases and J gave up 6 bases, with 12 bases separating them. The DNA for the CDR3 is TGTGCCAGCTCCACGGGGGCTGGCGAGCAGTACTTC. Translation gives CASSTGAGEQYF. The full variable domain, its missing parts supplied by reference TRBV18 and TRBJ2-7, is NAGVMQNPRHLVRRRGQEARLRCSPMKGHSHVYWYRQLPEEGLKFMVYLQKENIIDESGMPKERFSAEFPKEGPSILRIQQVVRGDSAAYFCASSTGAGEQYFGPGTRLTVT.

This clone was detected only once. The chain joins TRBV29-1 to TRBJ1-2; D is possibly TRBD1 (6 bases). The CDR3 has 14 amino acids. CDR1 SQVTM and CDR2 ANQGSEA come from the germline V gene. With 4 bases removed from V and 2 bases from J, the gap between germline ends came to 14 bases. DNA for the CDR3: TGCAGCGTTGTGGTACAGGGTAAAAACTATGGCTACACCTTC. This sequence encodes CSVVVQGKNYGYTF.

Here the CDR3 DNA reads TGTGCCAGCAGTTCTTCACAGGGAGGCTATGGCTACACCTTC. This sequence encodes CASSSSQGGYGYTF. The V call is TRBV6-5, the J call TRBJ1-2; possible D gene TRBD1, 6 bases. The CDR3 runs to 14 residues. V lost 4 bases to trimming and J lost 4 bases, with 13 bases between them. Per the germline V gene, CDR1 is MNHEY and CDR2 is SVGAGI.

The chain is built from TRBV23-1 and TRBJ2-7, with a possible D match to TRBD1 (6 bases). TRBV23-1 is marked as an open reading frame, function uncertain. The V gene lost 5 bases and the J gene lost 3 bases, with 14 bases spanning the gap. CDR3 length: 14 amino acids. CDR3 coding DNA: TGCGCCAGCAGTTCTGCCGGGACAAACTACGAGCAGTACTTC. Its protein is CASSSAGTNYEQYF.

The CDR3 loop reads CSVETGLETQYF. Here the CDR3 DNA reads TGCAGCGTTGAGACAGGTTTAGAGACCCAGTACTTC. V gene TRBV29-1 combines with J gene TRBJ2-5; TRBD1 might be the D (6 bases). Germline lookup yields CDR1 SQVTM and CDR2 ANQGSEA. This CDR3 spans 12 amino acids. Trimming removed 3 bases at V and 4 bases at J, with 9 bases between.

This chain connects TRBV29-1 to TRBJ2-5; D is ambiguous. The germline V and J ends were trimmed by 4 bases and 1 base, with 7 bases remaining between them. CDR1 is SQVTM and CDR2 is ANQGSEA in the germline V gene. The CDR3 has 12 residues. CDR3 in DNA: TGCAGCGTTGGCGTGACCCAAGAGACCCAGTACTTC. Translating gives CSVGVTQETQYF.

This clone was seen only a few times. The J gene is TRBJ2-2, the V gene TRBV11-2; perhaps TRBD2 as D (5 bases). This CDR3 has 16 residues. Germline loops: CDR1 SGHAT, CDR2 FQNNGV. Trimming removed 5 bases from V and 0 bases from J, with 13 bases in between. The CDR3 DNA sequence: TGTGCCAGCAGCGCCATGAGGGCGTCGAACACCGGGGAGCTGTTTTTT. Protein sequence: CASSAMRASNTGELFF.

The chain links TRBV6-1 to TRBJ2-7, with 7 bases identical to TRBD1. The germline V gene has CDR1 MNHNS and CDR2 SASEGT. Trimming took 4 bases from V and 0 from J; bases not matched to a gene: 3. The CDR3 totals 14 residues. CDR3 coding DNA: TGTGCCAGCAGTGTGGACAGGCTCTCCTACGAGCAGTACTTC. Residues: CASSVDRLSYEQYF.

This chain joins TRBV30 and TRBJ1-1, with D unclear. Germline CDR1 reads GTSNPN; CDR2 reads SVGIG (reference sequence). Trimming took off 1 base at V and 8 bases at J, with 8 bases between the two ends. CDR3 size: 11 residues. CDR3 nucleotide sequence: TGTGCCTGGAGTGGGTCGCGAGAAGCTTTCTTT. It yields the protein CAWSGSREAFF.

CDR3 amino acids: CASALGEVNNQPQHF. CDR3 coding DNA: TGTGCCAGCGCTCTGGGGGAGGTGAACAATCAGCCCCAGCATTTT. This chain links TRBV6-6 with TRBJ1-5, with D perhaps TRBD1 (5 bases). The CDR3 extends over 15 amino acids. The germline gives CDR1 MNHNY, CDR2 SVGAGI (reference sequence). V was trimmed by 8 bases and J by 3 bases, leaving 17 bases between them.